This TCR beta chain was profiled in a study of T cell repertoires in cytomegalovirus infection. This clonotype was detected a few times. After removal of 3 bases from V and 6 bases from J, the junction contained 9 bases not matched to a gene. CDR3 length: 16 amino acids. CDR1 and CDR2 (germline): LNHDA, SQIVND (reference sequence). Via MiXCR, TCRdb re-called the reads, giving one row per CDR3 protein. The data show approximately 750,000 distinct CDR3 sequences, approximately 40% seen once. The origin of this receptor is a human donor in good health (CMV status not recorded). Some clones in this sample may be carry-over from other donors' samples. This sequence joins TRBV19 and TRBJ1-2; 11 bases match TRBD1. Sequenced: PBMCs. Written as DNA, the CDR3 is TGTGCCAGTAGTATGGATTGGACAGGGGGCTACGATGGCTACACCTTC. Protein product: CASSMDWTGGYDGYTF.